This T cell receptor beta chain was identified in a study of T cells in Graves' hyperthyroidism and ophthalmopathy. Template material for amplifying TCR beta CDR3 regions consisted of RNA transcripts. TCR CDR3 underwent first-round RT-PCR with the HTBI primer set. TCRdb re-analysed the multiplex PCR reads in MiXCR, keeping a single row per CDR3 protein. Of some 620,000 distinct CDR3 sequences detected, 15% to 20% appear once; the ten largest clones hold 3.5% to 4%. Researchers barred patients who had uncontrolled infection, other autoimmune disease, pregnancy or lactation. PBMCs came from over 8.5 ml fresh peripheral blood. The sequence came from a woman aged 30 to 39 with Graves' hyperthyroidism. Material: blood.

In DNA form, the CDR3 reads TGTGCCAGCAGTGCCCAGACAGGGGGCAGTAATCAGCCCCAGCATTTT. Residues: CASSAQTGGSNQPQHF. The chain combines TRBV6-1 with TRBJ1-5; 10 bases fit TRBD1. The CDR3 spans 16 residues. The germline gives CDR1 MNHNS, CDR2 SASEGT. V shed 4 bases and J 4 bases; nucleotides not matched to a gene: 7.